The next 5 T cell receptor beta chains were all read from a single sample in a study of blood T cell repertoires in COVID-19. Some clones are missing from TCRdb's copy, which holds only in-frame ones; the method was immunoSEQ multiplex PCR. Of fewer than 250,000 clones detected, 85% appear once; the ten largest clones hold under 0.95%. The material sequenced was peripheral blood. The receptors were sampled from a man in his fifties or sixties with COVID-19, enrolled during active disease.

This chain uses TRBV7-9 with TRBJ1-2; D perhaps matches TRBD1 (5 bases). Trimming removed 5 bases at V and 0 bases at J, with 7 bases between. Germline CDR1 is SEHNR and CDR2 is FQNEAQ (reference sequence). The CDR3 extends over 13 amino acids. As DNA, the CDR3 is TGTGCCAGCAGCCAGGGATCTAACTATGGCTACACCTTC. This sequence encodes CASSQGSNYGYTF.

CDR3 in DNA: TGTGCCAGCTCAATTCTCACAGGTACGGAAGAGCATTTT. Its translation: CASSILTGTEEHF. The J gene is TRBJ1-5, the V gene TRBV27; D possibly corresponds to TRBD1 (5 bases). Trimming removed 8 bases from V and 14 bases from J, with 22 bases in between. The CDR3 covers 13 residues. CDR1 is MNHEY and CDR2 is SMNVEV in the germline V gene (reference sequence).

The CDR3 DNA sequence: TGTGCCAGTAACCCCCTATACTCTGGGGCCAACGTCCTGACTTTC. Protein product: CASNPLYSGANVLTF. The rearrangement uses TRBV19 and TRBJ2-6; no clear D. The CDR3 sequence is 15 residues long. From germline, CDR1 is LNHDA and CDR2 SQIVND (reference sequence). Trimming pared 7 bases from V and 0 bases from J, leaving 10 bases between.

The chain has TRBV6-5 and TRBJ1-3; D ambiguous. Germline-derived CDR1 and CDR2 are MNHEY and SVGAGI. The CDR3 sequence is 13 residues long. With 10 bases removed from V and 0 bases from J, the gap between germline ends came to 10 bases. CDR3 protein: CATVADSGNTIYF. The CDR3 bases are TGTGCCACCGTGGCGGACTCTGGAAACACCATATATTTT.

The chain joins TRBV30 to TRBJ1-4, with 9 bases identical to TRBD1. Germline assignment: CDR1 GTSNPN and CDR2 SVGIG (reference sequence). This CDR3 is 14 amino acids long. Trimming took 3 bases from V and 8 from J; bases not matched to a gene: 7. CDR3 in DNA: TGTGCCTGGAGCCCCGGGACAGGGTTAGAAAAACTGTTTTTT. As protein: CAWSPGTGLEKLFF.